The rows below give T cell receptor beta chains drawn from one sample of a study of blood T cells in healthy people across ages. TCRdb re-called the 5' RACE reads with MiXCR, one entry per CDR3 protein. The profile shows 850,000 to 1,300,000 distinct CDR3 sequences, roughly 45% of them singletons. The sequenced sample consisted of blood. These receptors all come from a woman in her sixties or seventies in good health. Both conserved end residues are trimmed from each CDR3. Not all rows give a size; the values are once, few, many and, for expanded clones, a class.

clone size: .
J gene: TRBJ2-7
V gene: TRBV5-1
CDR3 protein: ASSPQGHGALWEQY

clone size: once
J gene: TRBJ2-7
V gene: TRBV6-5
CDR3 protein: ASSYSVAPGQDSYEQY

clone size: .
J gene: TRBJ1-5
V gene: TRBV7-2
CDR3 protein: ASSPGPGFNQPQH

clone size: .
J gene: TRBJ1-2
V gene: TRBV11-2
CDR3 protein: ASAPFGTGGDGYT

clone size: .
J gene: TRBJ1-6
V gene: TRBV20-1
CDR3 protein: SARDDRGSSPLH

clone size: .
J gene: TRBJ2-3
V gene: TRBV6-5
CDR3 protein: ASSYSVASDTDTQY

clone size: .
J gene: TRBJ2-3
V gene: TRBV3-1
CDR3 protein: ASSQGPFGSTDTQY

clone size: .
J gene: TRBJ2-1
V gene: TRBV28
CDR3 protein: ASGFFSSGVRNEQF

clone size: .
J gene: TRBJ1-5
V gene: TRBV7-2
CDR3 protein: ASSLEGRAGNQPQH

clone size: .
J gene: TRBJ2-7
V gene: TRBV30
CDR3 protein: AWSGGASYEQY

clone size: .
J gene: TRBJ2-7
V gene: TRBV20-1
CDR3 protein: SAERPSSYEQY

clone size: .
J gene: .
V gene: TRBV2
CDR3 protein: ASVLRTAFYEQY

clone size: .
J gene: TRBJ2-3
V gene: TRBV4-1
CDR3 protein: ASSQDLVGVGVDTQY

clone size: few
J gene: TRBJ2-7
V gene: TRBV4-2
CDR3 protein: ASSQSGEDSYEQY

clone size: .
J gene: TRBJ2-7
V gene: TRBV7-6
CDR3 protein: ASSVPGGGGEQY

clone size: .
J gene: TRBJ2-3
V gene: TRBV24-1
CDR3 protein: ATSDRTVVDTQY

clone size: .
J gene: TRBJ1-6
V gene: TRBV28
CDR3 protein: ASMGAGYNSPLH

clone size: .
J gene: TRBJ2-5
V gene: TRBV5-1
CDR3 protein: ASGLVRTQY

clone size: few
J gene: TRBJ1-5
V gene: TRBV27
CDR3 protein: ASSSTGSNQPQH

clone size: once
J gene: TRBJ2-4
V gene: TRBV23-1
CDR3 protein: ASSQFRGQGPSPLAKNIQY

clone size: .
J gene: TRBJ1-2
V gene: TRBV9
CDR3 protein: ASSDKSGCT

clone size: .
J gene: TRBJ1-1
V gene: TRBV18
CDR3 protein: ASSQRDNTEAF